This TCR beta chain was retrieved from a study of CD8+ T cells in alopecia areata (dated by TCRdb to 2016 to 2019). Concerning the study at large: The treated patients took part in an open-label pilot trial in which moderate-to-severe alopecia areata was treated with oral tofacitinib at 5 to 10 mg twice daily. TCRbeta CDR3 regions were amplified by immunoSEQ multiplex PCR using 35 Vbeta forward and 13 Jbeta reverse primers. Disease severity in treated patients was measured with the SALT score, which quantifies the percentage of affected scalp surface area. Patients stayed on tofacitinib for 6 to 18 months and then had 6 months of follow-up off drug so that delayed response and recurrence could be assessed. Biopsies were taken from tofacitinib-treated patients at baseline and at 4 and 24 weeks of treatment, and a later scalp biopsy was taken in several of the tofacitinib-treated patients. In humans, TCRbeta sequencing was performed on scalp tissue and on sorted CD4+ and CD8+ peripheral blood T cells from healthy controls and from patients with patchy or totalis/universalis alopecia areata. The RNA source kit depended on sample type: the PAXgene miRNA kit for fixed scalp, the miRNeasy kit for PBMCs, and the RNeasy kit for mouse skin. In both human patients and the C3H/HeJ mouse model, the study applied high-throughput TCRbeta sequencing to look at T cell clonal expansion in alopecia areata. Scalp clonality was compared across normal scalp (n=4), patchy alopecia areata scalp (n=8), and alopecia totalis/universalis scalp (n=8). Findings and caveats that apply to the study as a whole: Many expanded lesional clones were found to persist in scalp and blood during tofacitinib treatment, and relapse after treatment cessation may be partly explained by this persistence. Unlike mouse skin, where gammadelta T cells dominate, normal human skin contains resident alphabeta T cells that get sequenced too, which complicates analysis of the scalp TCR repertoire. Scalp clonality and the number of expanded CD8+ clones among the top 100 scalp clones were significantly decreased by tofacitinib. Shared TCR sequences between patients were less evident than in mice, which may be partly attributable to HLA diversity in the patient population. Lesional scalp, especially in alopecia totalis/universalis, showed higher clonality and more expanded CD8+ clones than normal scalp, suggesting antigenic drive. Because the treated cohort was small and had only one nonresponder, larger studies are needed to examine links between baseline CD8+ expansion and response.

This specimen's treatment or condition label, interpreted: oral pan-JAK inhibitor, 5-10 mg twice daily. From alopecia areata patients, peripheral blood was collected along with lesional scalp punch biopsies. After PBMCs were isolated by density centrifugation and stained for CD3, CD4 and CD8, a FACSAria was used to sort CD4+ and CD8+ T cells. To note about this clone: Its antigen is unknown. No quality values exist for individual bases; no much larger clone is one base distant.

Library preparation employed the immunoSEQ multiplex PCR assay. For TCR sequencing, RNA was extracted from every sample and reverse transcribed into cDNA to serve as template. First-strand cDNA was synthesized with SuperScript III using a 2:1 mix of oligo-dT and random hexamers. A synthetic immune receptor repertoire was used to gauge amplification bias, and whatever bias remained was removed computationally. Per the authors' processing: After raw reads were preprocessed to remove errors, the CDR3 was defined following IMGT conventions as running from the conserved cysteine to phenylalanine. To get clonality, Shannon entropy was normalized by log2 of the number of productive unique TCRs and the result was subtracted from 1. Whether scalp clones were CD4 or CD8 was inferred by matching scalp TCRbeta sequences against CD4 and CD8 repertoires sorted from blood. Not all clones reach the TCRdb copy of this immuneACCESS table, which keeps in-frame sequences only. Checked studies attribute under half of the gap to unresolved V genes and leave the rest unexplained. D and trimming were read from the DNA, whereas the V and J calls and clone size are those reported in that table. Across this sample there are some 180,000 clones, with 40% to 55% seen only once. Together, the top ten hold 10% of the sample.

The trim is 4 bases for V and 2 bases for J, with a gap of 9 bases between the germline ends. The CDR3 goes from the cysteine to the phenylalanine over 14 residues. The retained sequence is limited to the CDR3, 42 bases, with the frame set at the first base. CDR1 and CDR2 are drawn from the germline V gene: SGHTA, FQGNSA. Source: CD8+ T cells sorted from blood, taken between weeks 51 and 52, from a patient treated with tofacitinib. The chain is encoded by TRBV7-2 joined to TRBJ1-5; the best D guess is TRBD1, with 5 bases matching. The TCR comes from a human donor with alopecia areata. The CDR3 in this case is CASSSQGGNQPQHF. The bases are TGTGCCAGCAGCTCTCAGGGTGGCAATCAGCCCCAGCATTTT.